One and the same sample provided the 23 T cell receptor beta chains below, sequenced in a study of blood T cell repertoires in COVID-19. Assay used: immunoSEQ multiplex PCR; TCRdb lists only in-frame clones, some missing. The sample carries about 90,000 clones, roughly four fifths recorded once. The sequenced material came from peripheral blood. Receptors were obtained from a human donor in a cohort sampled during active COVID-19.

V usage is TRBV5-5 and J usage is TRBJ1-1; D is possibly TRBD1 (6 bases). Trimming pared 2 bases from V and 5 bases from J, leaving 13 bases between. This CDR3 is 14 amino acids long. CDR1 is SGHKS and CDR2 is YYEKEE in the germline V gene (reference sequence). CDR3 in amino acids: CASSFSGVGTEAFF. CDR3 nucleotides: TGTGCCAGCAGCTTCTCAGGGGTGGGGACTGAAGCTTTCTTT.

This clone has just one count. This chain connects TRBV18 to TRBJ1-1; the D gene is possibly TRBD1 (5 bases). Germline V CDR1 and CDR2: KGHSH, LQKENI. The V gene lost 1 base and the J gene lost 6 bases, with 18 bases spanning the gap. The CDR3 has 16 amino acids. CDR3 bases: TGTGCCAGCTCACCACGTCGGGAGTCTGGGACGGCTGAAGCTTTCTTT. Protein: CASSPRRESGTAEAFF. Supplemented by reference TRBV18 and TRBJ1-1, the full variable domain reads NAGVMQNPRHLVRRRGQEARLRCSPMKGHSHVYWYRQLPEEGLKFMVYLQKENIIDESGMPKERFSAEFPKEGPSILRIQQVVRGDSAAYFCASSPRRESGTAEAFFGQGTRLTVV.

V usage is TRBV5-1 and J usage is TRBJ2-1; TRBD2 matches 9 bases. Germline CDR1 is SGHRS and CDR2 is YFSETQ. Trimming cost V 0 bases and J 4 bases; bases outside gene matches: 8. The CDR3 runs to 17 residues. The CDR3 reads CASSLGPERGEYNEQFF. CDR3 nucleotide sequence: TGCGCCAGCAGCTTGGGCCCCGAGCGGGGGGAATACAATGAGCAGTTCTTC.

The chain employs TRBV7-9 and TRBJ1-2; TRBD1 is a possible D gene (6 bases). The V and J ends lost 5 bases and 2 bases respectively, with 12 bases between them. This CDR3 is built from 14 residues. Germline V gene lookup returns CDR1 SEHNR and CDR2 FQNEAQ (reference sequence). CDR3 sequence (DNA): TGTGCCAGCAGCCCCGGGACAATCAACTATGGCTACACCTTC. Translating gives CASSPGTINYGYTF. Based on the CDR3 plus reference TRBV7-9 and TRBJ1-2, the full variable domain is DTGVSQNPRHKITKRGQNVTFRCDPISEHNRLYWYRQTLGQGPEFLTYFQNEAQLEKSRLLSDRFSAERPKGSFSTLEIQRTEQGDSAMYLCASSPGTINYGYTFGSGTRLTVV.

The sample holds one count of this clone. This rearrangement joins TRBV9 to TRBJ2-6; TRBD1 aligns across 7 bases. With V trimmed by 0 bases and J by 1 base, 4 bases remained unmatched. In germline, CDR1 is SGDLS, CDR2 YYNGEE. This CDR3 has 17 residues. The CDR3 is CASSVASQGSGANVLTF. Here the CDR3 DNA reads TGTGCCAGCAGCGTAGCGTCACAGGGGTCTGGGGCCAACGTCCTGACTTTC.

The chain recombines TRBV28 with TRBJ2-6, with TRBD1 as a possible D gene (6 bases). Looked up from germline, CDR1 is MDHEN and CDR2 is SYDVKM. CDR3 size: 16 residues. V was shortened by 7 bases and J by 0 bases, with 13 bases between the two germline ends. This CDR3 reads CASTEQGPSGANVLTF. For the CDR3, the DNA is TGTGCCAGCACCGAACAGGGCCCCTCTGGGGCCAACGTCCTGACTTTC.

V usage is TRBV5-1 and J usage is TRBJ1-6; D is unresolved. This CDR3 spans 13 amino acids. The germline V and J ends were trimmed by 2 bases and 6 bases, with 6 bases remaining between them. The germline CDR1 and CDR2 sequences are SGHRS and YFSETQ. The CDR3 nucleotides are TGCGCCAGCAGCTTAGCCCTTAATTCACCCCTCCACTTT. Amino acids: CASSLALNSPLHF.

This clone has just a few counts. This chain links TRBV7-9 with TRBJ1-1; 7 bases map to TRBD1. J gave up 3 bases and V 4 bases, and 5 bases lay outside the gene matches. Germline CDR1 is SEHNR and CDR2 is FQNEAQ (reference sequence). CDR3 size: 14 residues. The CDR3 nucleotides are TGTGCCAGCAGCTCACAGGGGTTTTACACTGAAGCTTTCTTT. It yields the protein CASSSQGFYTEAFF.

This rearrangement joins TRBV7-9 to TRBJ2-7, with D tentatively TRBD2 (5 bases). The length of the CDR3 is 13 residues. The germline V gene encodes CDR1 SEHNR and CDR2 FQNEAQ (reference sequence). Trimming took off 5 bases at V and 3 bases at J, with 11 bases between the two ends. CDR3 DNA sequence: TGTGCCAGCAGCGCAGGAGGTTACTACGAGCAGTACTTC. Its protein is CASSAGGYYEQYF. The variable domain in full, completed from reference TRBV7-9 and TRBJ2-7, reads DTGVSQNPRHKITKRGQNVTFRCDPISEHNRLYWYRQTLGQGPEFLTYFQNEAQLEKSRLLSDRFSAERPKGSFSTLEIQRTEQGDSAMYLCASSAGGYYEQYFGPGTRLTVT.

This clone was detected only a few times. The CDR3 here is CASSQTGASKYEQYF. The CDR3 coding sequence is TGTGCCAGCAGCCAGACAGGGGCGTCCAAGTACGAGCAGTACTTC. This sequence joins TRBV14 and TRBJ2-7, with TRBD1 identical over 8 bases. CDR3 length: 15 residues. V dropped 3 bases and J dropped 4; count of bases not matched to a gene: 8. The germline gives CDR1 SGHDN, CDR2 FVKESK.

The chain is built from TRBV30 and TRBJ2-7, with 8 bases identical to TRBD2. Looked up from germline, CDR1 is GTSNPN and CDR2 is SVGIG (reference sequence). V shed 2 bases and J 4 bases; nucleotides not matched to a gene: 10. This CDR3 is built from 15 residues. In nucleotides, the CDR3 is TGTGCCTGGAGTAGTGGTCTAGCGGGCAAATACGAGCAGTACTTC. Its protein is CAWSSGLAGKYEQYF.

The chain employs TRBV15 and TRBJ1-1; unclear D gene. The length of the CDR3 is 14 residues. Germline CDR1 LNHNV, CDR2 YYDKDF (reference sequence). V was cut by 2 bases and J by 1 base, with 8 bases left in between. The CDR3 reads CATSRQTRNTEAFF. DNA for the CDR3: TGTGCCACCAGCAGACAGACACGGAACACTGAAGCTTTCTTT.

The V and J genes are TRBV11-2 and TRBJ2-5, with a tentative D call TRBD2 (5 bases). This CDR3 region has 15 residues. Germline V gene lookup returns CDR1 SGHAT and CDR2 FQNNGV. V lost 4 bases and J 1 base, leaving 13 bases between the germline ends. Here the CDR3 DNA reads TGTGCCAGCAGCTCTCATTGGAGCGGCCAAGAGACCCAGTACTTC. The encoded protein is CASSSHWSGQETQYF.

The chain has TRBV2 and TRBJ2-2; 7 nucleotides line up with TRBD1. With V trimmed by 8 bases and J by 1 base, 4 bases remained unmatched. The length of the CDR3 is 14 residues. Germline loops: CDR1 SNHLY, CDR2 FYNNEI. In nucleotides, the CDR3 is TGTGCCAGCCTCGACAGGGAGAACACCGGGGAGCTGTTTTTT. This sequence encodes CASLDRENTGELFF.

This chain uses TRBV5-6 with TRBJ2-2, with TRBD1 as a possible D gene (6 bases). Germline loops: CDR1 SGHDT, CDR2 YYEEEE. The V end was cut by 2 bases, the J end by 6 bases, with 8 bases between. The CDR3 covers 13 residues. The CDR3 DNA follows: TGTGCCAGCAGCTTCAGGGGTGCCGGGGAGCTGTTTTTT. It yields the protein CASSFRGAGELFF. The whole variable domain, remainder taken from reference TRBV5-6 and TRBJ2-2, is DAGVTQSPTHLIKTRGQQVTLRCSPKSGHDTVSWYQQALGQGPQFIFQYYEEEERQRGNFPDRFSGHQFPNYSSELNVNALLLGDSALYLCASSFRGAGELFFGEGSRLTVL.

The V and J genes are TRBV29-1 and TRBJ1-2, with D unclear. V lost 0 bases to trimming and J lost 8 bases, with 13 bases between them. Per germline, CDR1 SQVTM and CDR2 ANQGSEA. The CDR3 is 13 amino acids. The CDR3 reads CSVEDFGFSGYTF. In DNA form, the CDR3 reads TGCAGCGTTGAAGATTTCGGGTTTTCGGGCTACACCTTC.

The chain combines TRBV6-2 or TRBV6-3 with TRBJ2-7; D is perhaps TRBD1 (6 bases). V lost 5 bases and J lost 2, with 10 bases in between. The CDR3 consists of 13 residues. Germline V gene sequence: CDR1 MNHEY, CDR2 SVGEGT. The CDR3 loop reads CASSHRAPYEQYF. CDR3 nucleotide sequence: TGTGCCAGCAGTCACAGGGCCCCCTACGAGCAGTACTTC.

The rearrangement uses TRBV2 and TRBJ1-2, with TRBD1 matching over 8 bases. Germline assignment: CDR1 SNHLY and CDR2 FYNNEI. V was clipped by 3 bases and J by 6 bases; unmatched bases: 3. This CDR3 region has 13 residues. The CDR3 spells CASSDRGPHGYTF. For the CDR3, the DNA is TGTGCCAGCAGTGACAGGGGGCCCCATGGCTACACCTTC.

This clone was seen more than once but under ten times. The rearrangement joins TRBV5-1 to TRBJ1-2; 8 nucleotides line up with TRBD1. This CDR3 is 14 amino acids long. J gave up 7 bases and V 4 bases, and 9 bases lay outside the gene matches. Germline lookup yields CDR1 SGHRS and CDR2 YFSETQ. As DNA, the CDR3 is TGCGCCAGCAGCCCGGGACAGGAATTCGGTGGCTACACCTTC. Residues: CASSPGQEFGGYTF.

This clone was detected once. The V gene is TRBV6-1, the J gene TRBJ1-4; D remains ambiguous. V was shortened by 2 bases and J by 3 bases, with 16 bases between the two germline ends. This CDR3 comprises 17 residues. Germline values: CDR1 MNHNS, CDR2 SASEGT. CDR3 amino acids: CASSEPGFGSANEKLFF. In DNA form, the CDR3 reads TGTGCCAGCAGTGAACCGGGGTTTGGGTCGGCTAATGAAAAACTGTTTTTT.

The CDR3 coding sequence is TGTGCCAGCAGTGAATACCGAGCAACTAATGAAAAACTGTTTTTT. It translates to CASSEYRATNEKLFF. The J gene is TRBJ1-4, the V gene TRBV25-1; unclear D gene. Germline CDR1 is MGHDK and CDR2 is SYGVNS. With 0 bases removed from V and 0 bases from J, the gap between germline ends came to 5 bases. The CDR3 contains 15 residues. Variable domain in full (rest from reference TRBV25-1 and TRBJ1-4): EADIYQTPRYLVIGTGKKITLECSQTMGHDKMYWYQQDPGMELHLIHYSYGVNSTEKGDLSSESTVSRIRTEHFPLTLESARPSHTSQYLCASSEYRATNEKLFFGSGTQLSVL.

The chain links TRBV5-1 to TRBJ1-2; D ambiguous. The CDR3 spans 15 residues. Trimming left V 1 base short and J 0 bases short, with 10 bases between. Germline V gives CDR1 SGHRS, CDR2 YFSETQ. In DNA, the CDR3 is TGCGCCAGCAGCTTGTATACGGTTTCTAACTATGGCTACACCTTC. It is translated as CASSLYTVSNYGYTF. Drawing the rest from reference TRBV5-1 and TRBJ1-2, the complete variable domain is KAGVTQTPRYLIKTRGQQVTLSCSPISGHRSVSWYQQTPGQGLQFLFEYFSETQRNKGNFPGRFSGRQFSNSRSEMNVSTLELGDSALYLCASSLYTVSNYGYTFGSGTRLTVV.

The chain uses TRBV19 and TRBJ1-4; 7 bases map to TRBD1. The CDR3 spans 13 residues. V dropped 7 bases and J dropped 7; count of bases not matched to a gene: 6. Germline V gene data show CDR1 as LNHDA and CDR2 as SQIVND (reference sequence). The CDR3 DNA is TGTGCCAGTACCCCTCACAGGGGTGAAAAACTGTTTTTT. It yields the protein CASTPHRGEKLFF.